This entry features one T cell receptor beta chain sequence. Germline and junction disagree at one end, which may indicate a read error. With a J-beta primer mix and a sample-barcoded 5' primer, a second PCR ran about 7 to 12 cycles. TCRdb ran MiXCR on the 5' RACE reads and lists one entry per CDR3 protein. This table has about 1.4 million distinct CDR3 sequences, 55% to 75% appearing once. Looked up from germline, CDR1 is DFQATT and CDR2 is SNEGSKA (reference sequence). This CDR3 is built from 13 residues. The data derive from a study of blood T cells in healthy people across ages. Total RNA was isolated from each sample in quantities of at least 5 micrograms.

The material sequenced was blood. The clonotype comes from a man aged 18 to 35 in good health. The chain is built from TRBV20-1 and TRBJ1-2, with D maybe TRBD1 (5 bases). The CDR3 DNA reads as TGCAGTGCTACCTCGGGACCGACCTATGACTACACCTTC. This sequence encodes CSATSGPTYDYTF.